This entry is about one TCR beta chain. The antigen is not known. This specimen comes from a study of shared clonotypes between healthy human individuals. Across the whole study: The donor pool was made up of two women and a few men aged 18 to 49. General study results and limits: Relative to memory subsets, naive subsets generally showed larger estimated richness.

As originally analysed: Junction-only immunoSEQ sequences carried no quality scores, so filtering differed. The data were produced by immunoSEQ multiplex PCR, yet TCRdb's version contains in-frame clones alone and is incomplete. That table furnishes V, J and clone size, whereas the DNA furnished D and trimming. The sample shows just over 2,000,000 clones, over 85% of them seen only once. V dropped 5 bases and J dropped 7; count of bases not matched to a gene: 11. Per germline, CDR1 SGHRS and CDR2 YFSETQ. The CDR3 length is 15 residues. The study enrolled healthy HIV-negative adults without recent acute infections or vaccinations as donors.

The sequenced sample consisted of naive CD4+ T cells sorted from blood. The subset here: CD45RA+ positively selected. V usage is TRBV5-1 and J usage is TRBJ2-1, with 8 bases fitting TRBD1. The receptor was isolated from a man between 18 and 35 years old in good health. The CDR3 bases are TGCGCCAGCAGGGGGGCCGGGACAGGAATTAATGAGCAGTTCTTC. Protein product: CASRGAGTGINEQFF.